The entry below describes one T cell receptor beta chain. CDR3 size: 15 residues. These data are taken from a study of blood T cell repertoires in COVID-19. This table comes from immunoSEQ multiplex PCR, and its TCRdb copy is limited to in-frame clones, with some not included. The profile shows approximately 250,000 clones, roughly 90% of them singletons. The V and J genes are TRBV21-1 and TRBJ2-2; the table assigns TRBD1, which was not confirmed against the DNA. TRBV21-1 has pseudogene status. The receptor was isolated from a man younger than 40 who had recovered from COVID-19. What was sequenced was peripheral blood. This CDR3 is CASSKGRGPAGELFF. CDR3 DNA sequence: TGTGCCAGCAGCAAGGGCAGGGGGCCGGCCGGGGAGCTGTTTTTT.